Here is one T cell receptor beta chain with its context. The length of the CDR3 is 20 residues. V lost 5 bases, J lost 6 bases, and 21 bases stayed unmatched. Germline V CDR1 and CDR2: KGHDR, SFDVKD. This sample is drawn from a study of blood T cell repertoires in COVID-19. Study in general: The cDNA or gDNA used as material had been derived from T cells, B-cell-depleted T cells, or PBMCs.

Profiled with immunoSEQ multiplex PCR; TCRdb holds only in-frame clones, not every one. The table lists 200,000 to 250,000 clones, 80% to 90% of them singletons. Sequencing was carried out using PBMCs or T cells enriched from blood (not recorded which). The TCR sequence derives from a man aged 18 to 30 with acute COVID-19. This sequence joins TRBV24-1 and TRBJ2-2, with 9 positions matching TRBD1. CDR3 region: CATSAGEKTDRGDGAGELFF. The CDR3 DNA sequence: TGTGCCACCAGTGCGGGTGAGAAGACGGACAGGGGTGACGGGGCCGGGGAGCTGTTTTTT.